One sample yielded the 25 T cell receptor beta chains listed below, sequenced in a study of blood T cells in healthy people across ages. A sample-barcoded 5' primer and a J-beta primer mix were used in a second PCR of about 7 to 12 cycles. TCRdb re-derived calls from the 5' RACE reads in MiXCR, one entry per CDR3 protein. The sample includes approximately 1,700,000 distinct CDR3 sequences, more than 35% of them seen just once. The material sequenced was blood. Every receptor here comes from a human donor in good health.

The J gene is TRBJ2-3, the V gene TRBV5-1; D not resolved. V lost 0 bases and J 3 bases, leaving 11 bases between the germline ends. The CDR3 contains 15 residues. The germline CDR1 and CDR2 sequences are SGHRS and YFSETQ. CDR3 in amino acids: CASSLDDGTTDTQYF. The CDR3 DNA reads as TGCGCCAGCAGCTTGGACGATGGAACGACAGATACGCAGTATTTT.

This clonotype showed up just a few times. The junction departs from germline at one end; a sequencing error may be responsible. The chain combines TRBV20-1 with TRBJ2-7; the D gene could be TRBD1 or TRBD2 (5 bases each). Germline CDR1 and CDR2: DFQATT and SNEGSKA (reference sequence). CDR3 length equals 13 residues. This CDR3 is CSARTGTHYEQYF. Here the CDR3 DNA reads TGCAGTGCTAGAACCGGGACCCACTACGAGCAGTATTTC.

This clonotype was counted many times. V gene TRBV4-2 combines with J gene TRBJ2-6, with no clear D. Germline V CDR1 and CDR2: LGHNA, YNFKEQ. Trimming took off 11 bases at V and 2 bases at J, with 7 bases between the two ends. This CDR3 spans 12 amino acids. The CDR3 region is CAVGPGANVLTF. Here the CDR3 DNA reads TGTGCCGTTGGACCTGGGGCCAACGTCCTGACTTTC.

The rearrangement uses TRBV7-2 and TRBJ2-7; D is perhaps TRBD1 (6 bases). With 8 bases removed from V and 6 bases from J, the gap between germline ends came to 20 bases. The CDR3 is 14 amino acids. Germline-derived CDR1 and CDR2 are SGHTA and FQGNSA. DNA for the CDR3: TGTGCCAGCGGCCGCCCGGGCAGGGGCTCCGAGCAGTACTTC. Translating it yields CASGRPGRGSEQYF.

This clonotype was counted only a few times. The chain couples TRBV7-6 to TRBJ2-1, with D unresolved. This CDR3 comprises 14 residues. Trimming removed 5 bases at V and 9 bases at J, with 17 bases between. Germline lookup yields CDR1 SGHVS and CDR2 FNYEAQ. This chain's CDR3 is CASSAVVLQGEQFF. The CDR3 DNA is TGTGCCAGCAGCGCTGTAGTTCTACAAGGTGAGCAGTTCTTC.

V is TRBV2 and J is TRBJ1-2, with 10 nucleotides matching TRBD1. The junction had 9 bases not matched to a gene; V was cut back by 6 bases and J by 5 bases. The germline gives CDR1 SNHLY, CDR2 FYNNEI. CDR3 length: 15 amino acids. This CDR3 reads CASSVGTGDRYGYTF. The CDR3 region has the DNA TGTGCCAGCAGCGTTGGGACAGGGGATCGGTATGGCTACACCTTC.

The table lists this clonotype with a few counts. The chain is built from TRBV15 and TRBJ1-2; D not certain. The germline CDR1 and CDR2 sequences are LNHNV and YYDKDF (reference sequence). The CDR3 has 14 amino acids. The V end lost 0 bases, the J end lost 2 bases, and 7 bases lay between the germline ends. CDR3 coding DNA: TGTGCCACCAGCAGAGATCTGGGAAACTATGGCTACACCTTC. This sequence encodes CATSRDLGNYGYTF.

This chain links TRBV6-1 with TRBJ2-7; D is unclear. Germline V gene sequence: CDR1 MNHNS, CDR2 SASEGT. Trimming shortened V by 2 bases and J by 4 bases, and 6 bases separated the two germline ends. The length of the CDR3 is 12 residues. The DNA of the CDR3 is TGTGCCAGCAGTGAAAAGGGTTACGAGCAGTACTTC. This gives the protein CASSEKGYEQYF.

The genes are TRBV30 and TRBJ2-1, with D perhaps TRBD1 (5 bases). In germline, CDR1 is GTSNPN, CDR2 SVGIG (reference sequence). The CDR3 is 13 amino acids. Trimming left V 1 base short and J 8 bases short, with 12 bases between. The CDR3 DNA reads TGTGCCTGGAGTGAGATCCTACAGGATGAGCAGTTCTTC. Translated: CAWSEILQDEQFF.

This clonotype was picked up a small number of times. V is TRBV10-3 and J is TRBJ1-5; D remains ambiguous. V lost 2 bases and J 4 bases, leaving 3 bases between the germline ends. The CDR3 sequence is 12 residues long. Germline V gene lookup returns CDR1 ENHRY and CDR2 SYGVKD. CDR3 in DNA: TGTGCCATCAGTGAGCCTAATCAGCCCCAGCATTTT. This codes for CAISEPNQPQHF.

There are a few counts of this clonotype. This chain connects TRBV24-1 to TRBJ2-1; maybe TRBD2 (6 bases). Germline V CDR1 and CDR2: KGHDR, SFDVKD. V lost 0 bases and J lost 12, with 11 bases in between. The CDR3 is 13 amino acids. CDR3 DNA sequence: TGTGCCACCAGTGATTTGCAGGCGCGGGGGCAGTTCTTC. Protein: CATSDLQARGQFF.

In this sample, this clonotype turned up many times. The CDR3 DNA sequence: TGCGCCAGCAGCTTGGGGGGCAGGGGGAATCAGCCCCAGCATTTT. Residues: CASSLGGRGNQPQHF. The chain employs TRBV5-1 and TRBJ1-5; 7 bases fit TRBD1. This CDR3 contains 15 residues. CDR1 is SGHRS, CDR2 YFSETQ, per germline. Trimming cost V 0 bases and J 4 bases; bases outside gene matches: 4.

On this clonotype: Sequence at one end of the junction differs from germline and may be a read error. This sequence joins TRBV6-5 and TRBJ2-4, with a possible D match to TRBD2 (6 bases). CDR1 and CDR2 (germline): MNHEY, SVGAGI. The CDR3 extends over 15 amino acids. CDR3 DNA: TGTGCCAGCAGTTACTCGATCGGGACTTTGCACATGCAGTACTTC. Protein product: CASSYSIGTLHMQYF.

V and J are TRBV7-2 and TRBJ2-1, with 7 positions matching TRBD1. The CDR3 is 13 amino acids. Germline-derived CDR1 and CDR2 are SGHTA and FQGNSA. J lost 10 bases, V lost 0 bases, and 3 bases had no gene match. Here the CDR3 DNA reads TGTGCCAGCAGCTTAGCGGGGGACAGCGAGCAGTTCTTC. Amino acids: CASSLAGDSEQFF.

The J gene is TRBJ2-3, the V gene TRBV24-1; 10 bases match TRBD2. CDR1 is KGHDR, CDR2 SFDVKD, per germline. The CDR3 has 15 residues. V was pared by 3 bases and J by 5 bases, with 4 bases of the junction left unmatched. CDR3 nucleotides: TGTGCCACCAGTGATCCCCCTAGCGGGGGAGATACGCAGTATTTT. This translates into CATSDPPSGGDTQYF.

This clonotype was detected a few times. The CDR3 nucleotides are TGCGCCAGCAGTACAGGGGCCGGGTCCTACGAGCAGTACTTC. Translated: CASSTGAGSYEQYF. The J gene is TRBJ2-7, the V gene TRBV5-1; 7 bases align to TRBD1. The CDR3 spans 14 residues. From germline, CDR1 is SGHRS and CDR2 YFSETQ. V dropped 5 bases and J dropped 1; count of bases not matched to a gene: 6. The full variable domain, in which reference TRBV5-1 and TRBJ2-7 provide the parts outside the CDR3, is KAGVTQTPRYLIKTRGQQVTLSCSPISGHRSVSWYQQTPGQGLQFLFEYFSETQRNKGNFPGRFSGRQFSNSRSEMNVSTLELGDSALYLCASSTGAGSYEQYFGPGTRLTVT.

The chain couples TRBV10-2 to TRBJ1-6; D unresolved. The CDR3 is made up of 16 amino acids. Germline CDR1 is WSHSY and CDR2 is SAAADI. V lost 2 bases and J lost 7, with 15 bases in between. This CDR3 is CASSEGMSRENSPLHF. CDR3 sequence (DNA): TGCGCCAGCAGTGAGGGGATGTCAAGAGAAAATTCACCCCTCCACTTT.

This chain uses TRBV2 with TRBJ1-1; no firm D call. CDR3 length: 15 residues. V lost 3 bases, J lost 1 base, and 12 bases lay in between. The V gene's germline CDR1 is SNHLY and CDR2 FYNNEI. CDR3 protein: CASSDPGEANTEAFF. As DNA, the CDR3 is TGTGCCAGCAGTGATCCCGGGGAGGCGAACACTGAAGCTTTCTTT.

As DNA, the CDR3 is TGTGCCACCATGAGGGGGGGGTCGACCTACAATGAGCAGTTCTTC. Residues: CATMRGGSTYNEQFF. The chain has TRBV6-1 and TRBJ2-1, with a weak D call TRBD2 (7 bases). The ends were cut back, 10 bases at V and 2 bases at J, with 18 bases in the middle. The CDR3 is 15 amino acids. Germline loops: CDR1 MNHNS, CDR2 SASEGT.

This clonotype has just a few counts. The chain couples TRBV10-3 to TRBJ1-1; 9 nucleotides agree with TRBD1. This CDR3 spans 12 amino acids. Unmatched junction bases numbered 1, after V lost 4 bases and J lost 7 bases. Germline lookup yields CDR1 ENHRY and CDR2 SYGVKD. Here the CDR3 reads CAISGDRVEAFF. In nucleotides, the CDR3 is TGTGCCATCAGTGGGGACAGGGTTGAAGCTTTCTTT.

The chain has TRBV12-3 or TRBV12-4 and TRBJ1-5; tentative D call: TRBD1 (5 bases). The V end was cut by 7 bases, the J end by 4 bases, with 11 bases between. The CDR3 covers 13 residues. CDR3 nucleotides: TGTGCCAGCAACCCGGGGGGAAATCAGCCCCAGCATTTT. As protein: CASNPGGNQPQHF.

The chain links TRBV4-1 to TRBJ2-1; perhaps TRBD2 as D (6 bases). The CDR3 is made up of 15 amino acids. Trimming removed 0 bases at V and 7 bases at J, with 13 bases between. CDR1 is MGHRA and CDR2 is YSYEKL in the germline V gene. CDR3 DNA: TGCGCCAGCAGCCAAGAGGGGGGTGGCGGGAATGAGCAGTTCTTC. Its translation is CASSQEGGGGNEQFF.

The V gene is TRBV19, the J gene TRBJ2-3; 8 bases are a match to TRBD2. The CDR3 consists of 15 residues. The ends lost 1 base at V and 7 bases at J; junction bases unmatched: 7. CDR1 is LNHDA and CDR2 is SQIVND in the germline V gene (reference sequence). This chain's CDR3 is CASSIGTSSTYTQYF. In DNA, the CDR3 is TGTGCCAGTAGTATAGGGACTAGCAGCACCTATACGCAGTATTTT.

The rearrangement uses TRBV20-1 and TRBJ1-5; 10 nucleotides agree with TRBD1. This CDR3 is 15 amino acids long. Germline assignment: CDR1 DFQATT and CDR2 SNEGSKA (reference sequence). V shed 3 bases and J 5 bases; nucleotides not matched to a gene: 7. CDR3 in DNA: TGCAGTGCTAGTCTCCGGGACAGGGGCCATCAGCCCCAGCATTTT. Protein: CSASLRDRGHQPQHF.

This clonotype has just one count. The gene calls are TRBV27 and TRBJ2-7; no definite D call. V shed 5 bases and J shed 0 bases, with 11 bases lying between them. Germline V gene lookup returns CDR1 MNHEY and CDR2 SMNVEV (reference sequence). This CDR3 is 14 amino acids long. CDR3 amino acids: CASSPDASSYEQYF. In nucleotides, the CDR3 is TGTGCCAGCAGTCCGGACGCGAGCTCCTACGAGCAGTACTTC.